Listed below are T cell receptor beta chains from one sample, sequenced in a study of T cell repertoires in cytomegalovirus infection. TCRdb itself ran the reads through MiXCR, one entry per CDR3 protein. The sample has roughly 720,000 distinct CDR3 sequences; about 40% are singletons. Sequenced: PBMCs. These receptors were collected from a human donor in good health (CMV status not recorded). Some clones in this sample may be carry-over from other donors' samples. The CDR3 runs from the conserved cysteine through the conserved F or W. Fields, in order: J gene, V gene, CDR3 protein.

j_gene: TRBJ2-7
v_gene: TRBV19
CDR3aa: CASSPGTGDPYEQYF

j_gene: TRBJ1-3
v_gene: TRBV6-9
CDR3aa: CASSTRKTILAGNTIYF

j_gene: TRBJ1-1
v_gene: TRBV2
CDR3aa: CASSAGVTEAFF

j_gene: TRBJ2-3
v_gene: TRBV12-3/TRBV12-4
CDR3aa: CASSSGQVTDTQYF

j_gene: TRBJ2-4
v_gene: TRBV28
CDR3aa: CASSPAWGQKNIQYF

j_gene: TRBJ2-2
v_gene: TRBV11-2
CDR3aa: CASGTPGSTGELFF

j_gene: TRBJ2-7
v_gene: TRBV29-1
CDR3aa: CSVGTGVRYEQYF

j_gene: TRBJ1-1
v_gene: TRBV12-3/TRBV12-4
CDR3aa: CASSQRTQNTEAFF

j_gene: TRBJ1-2
v_gene: TRBV4-1
CDR3aa: CASSPSWQGNYGYTF

j_gene: TRBJ2-7
v_gene: TRBV6-1
CDR3aa: CASSDPGLADEQYF

j_gene: TRBJ1-4
v_gene: TRBV6-6
CDR3aa: CASVSDRGGKLFF

j_gene: TRBJ2-1
v_gene: TRBV19
CDR3aa: CASSMTASGNNEQFF

j_gene: TRBJ2-4
v_gene: TRBV7-2
CDR3aa: CASSPDGDRIKNIQYF

j_gene: TRBJ2-7
v_gene: TRBV6-6
CDR3aa: CASSYNSLAGGRSSYEQYF

j_gene: TRBJ2-3
v_gene: TRBV24-1
CDR3aa: CATSDPQTGSDTQYF

j_gene: TRBJ2-3
v_gene: TRBV20-1
CDR3aa: CSVPSGADTQYF

j_gene: TRBJ2-1
v_gene: TRBV12-3/TRBV12-4
CDR3aa: CASRNSGDYNEQFF

j_gene: TRBJ2-6
v_gene: TRBV6-5
CDR3aa: CASSYFRNDIFSGANVLTF

j_gene: TRBJ2-3
v_gene: TRBV5-1
CDR3aa: CASTPGTVSTDTQYF

j_gene: TRBJ1-5
v_gene: TRBV7-8
CDR3aa: CASSAEAGWGNQPQHF

j_gene: TRBJ1-5
v_gene: TRBV6-6
CDR3aa: CASIYRDSNQPQHF

j_gene: TRBJ2-7
v_gene: TRBV5-1
CDR3aa: CASSPTDRAIYEQYF

j_gene: TRBJ1-2
v_gene: TRBV7-2
CDR3aa: CASNPTGRRGYTF

j_gene: TRBJ2-3
v_gene: TRBV12-3/TRBV12-4
CDR3aa: CASSLGFEGGDADTQYF

j_gene: TRBJ1-5
v_gene: TRBV12-3/TRBV12-4
CDR3aa: CASSSRGRAGQPQHF

j_gene: TRBJ1-5
v_gene: TRBV12-3/TRBV12-4
CDR3aa: CASSLRGLSNQPQHF

j_gene: TRBJ2-7
v_gene: TRBV15
CDR3aa: CATSRDGFVEQDEKLFYEQYF

j_gene: TRBJ2-2
v_gene: TRBV7-8
CDR3aa: CASSPHGRADTGELFF

j_gene: TRBJ1-6
v_gene: TRBV4-1
CDR3aa: CASSPGSGGNSPLHF

j_gene: TRBJ2-2
v_gene: TRBV19
CDR3aa: CASSIQDRGGELFF

j_gene: TRBJ1-2
v_gene: TRBV7-2
CDR3aa: CASSPGTGDLYGYTF

j_gene: TRBJ2-5
v_gene: TRBV7-9
CDR3aa: CASSLVGAGQETQYF

j_gene: TRBJ2-7
v_gene: TRBV7-3
CDR3aa: CASSLYVRDRVPYEQYF

j_gene: TRBJ2-7
v_gene: TRBV7-2
CDR3aa: CASSPGGGENSYEQYF

j_gene: TRBJ2-7
v_gene: TRBV6-5
CDR3aa: CASSRHGTSGSYEKYF

j_gene: TRBJ2-2
v_gene: TRBV4-1
CDR3aa: CASSLRWAGMGAGELFF

j_gene: TRBJ2-2
v_gene: TRBV12-3/TRBV12-4
CDR3aa: CASTLLTGTGNTQELFF

j_gene: TRBJ1-1
v_gene: TRBV19
CDR3aa: CASSIPAARKNTEAFF

j_gene: TRBJ2-3
v_gene: TRBV6-8
CDR3aa: CASSYSAGGPSDTQYF

j_gene: TRBJ1-5
v_gene: TRBV10-3
CDR3aa: CAISEGNQPQHF

j_gene: TRBJ1-6
v_gene: TRBV28
CDR3aa: CASRNRGNGSPLHF

j_gene: TRBJ2-5
v_gene: TRBV5-4
CDR3aa: CASSLPAGSQETQYF

j_gene: TRBJ2-3
v_gene: TRBV7-9
CDR3aa: CASSLVGLAVHGLSTDTQYF

j_gene: TRBJ1-1
v_gene: TRBV5-1
CDR3aa: CASSFLGGLYTEAFF

j_gene: TRBJ2-7
v_gene: TRBV28
CDR3aa: CASSRTGEVILHEQYF

j_gene: TRBJ1-1
v_gene: TRBV7-2
CDR3aa: CASKAGDVAEAFF

j_gene: TRBJ2-7
v_gene: TRBV15
CDR3aa: CATSARLGSFYEQYF

j_gene: TRBJ2-3
v_gene: TRBV10-3
CDR3aa: CAIRAAPGYTDTQYF

j_gene: TRBJ2-7
v_gene: TRBV12-3/TRBV12-4
CDR3aa: CASSSDRQTYEQYF

j_gene: TRBJ1-2
v_gene: TRBV5-1
CDR3aa: CASSLTSGRTNYGYTF

j_gene: TRBJ1-1
v_gene: TRBV14
CDR3aa: CASSQGGVRTEAFF